Shown below are 16 T cell receptor beta chains from a single sample sequenced in a study of sequential checkpoint blockade in melanoma. Some clones are missing from TCRdb's copy, which holds only in-frame ones; the method was immunoSEQ multiplex PCR. The sample lists over 4,000 clones; 78% were seen once. Treatment defined: randomized to nivolumab then ipilimumab (arm A) or the reverse (arm B). The sample in question was CD8+ T cells sorted from blood (inferred from file names), obtained from a patient given nivolumab and ipilimumab in sequence. Every receptor here comes from a human donor with melanoma.

J is TRBJ1-5 and V is TRBV6-1; D is possibly TRBD1 (5 bases). The V gene lost 4 bases and the J gene lost 5 bases, with 15 bases spanning the gap. This CDR3 has 15 amino acids. Germline V gene lookup returns CDR1 MNHNS and CDR2 SASEGT. The chain's CDR3 is CASSVYGTGDQPQHF. DNA of the CDR3: TGTGCCAGCAGTGTCTACGGGACGGGAGATCAGCCCCAGCATTTT.

This chain links TRBV5-6 with TRBJ2-1; 12 nucleotides match TRBD2. CDR3 length: 18 amino acids. Germline V gene sequence: CDR1 SGHDT, CDR2 YYEEEE. The ends lost 0 bases at V and 8 bases at J; junction bases unmatched: 12. The CDR3, as DNA: TGTGCCAGCAGCTTGGATACTAGCGGGGGGCCTCTTAGGGATGAGCAGTTCTTC. Its protein is CASSLDTSGGPLRDEQFF.

The chain has TRBV4-3 and TRBJ2-2; TRBD2 matches at 9 bases. The CDR3 is 16 residues long. The trim removed 4 bases at V and 8 bases at J, leaving 11 bases unmatched. Germline CDR1 LGHNA, CDR2 YSLEER. The CDR3: CASSRRLAEFMGELFF. The CDR3, as DNA: TGCGCCAGCAGCCGAAGACTAGCGGAGTTCATGGGGGAGCTGTTTTTT.

This clone counts as large (0.1 to 1%). The V call is TRBV7-9, the J call TRBJ2-1; 8 nucleotides line up with TRBD2. Per germline, CDR1 SEHNR and CDR2 FQNEAQ (reference sequence). This CDR3 region has 18 residues. J was trimmed by 4 bases and V by 2 bases; bases with no gene match: 13. The CDR3 reads CASSLRGEASGGYNEQFF. DNA for the CDR3: TGTGCCAGCAGCTTACGTGGTGAGGCGAGCGGGGGATACAATGAGCAGTTCTTC.

The chain couples TRBV9 to TRBJ2-3, with 10 bases lining up with TRBD1. V lost 3 bases, J lost 3 bases, and 10 bases stayed unmatched. The V gene's germline CDR1 is SGDLS and CDR2 YYNGEE. The CDR3 consists of 17 residues. For the CDR3, the DNA is TGTGCCAGCAGCGGCCCGGGACAGGGGAGGGGTACAGATACGCAGTATTTT. This translates into CASSGPGQGRGTDTQYF. Combining the CDR3 with reference TRBV9 and TRBJ2-3 gives the whole variable domain DSGVTQTPKHLITATGQRVTLRCSPRSGDLSVYWYQQSLDQGLQFLIQYYNGEERAKGNILERFSAQQFPDLHSELNLSSLELGDSALYFCASSGPGQGRGTDTQYFGPGTRLTVL.

Of note for this clone: This same CDR3 is encoded by further DNA sequences in the sample. The V and J genes are TRBV13 and TRBJ2-3, with D maybe TRBD2 (6 bases). The CDR3 runs to 15 residues. V was trimmed by 1 base and J by 6 bases, leaving 14 bases between them. Germline CDR1 and CDR2: PRHDT and FYEKMQ (reference sequence). The CDR3 reads CASSLVYGGVDTQYF. Here the CDR3 DNA reads TGTGCCAGCAGCTTAGTCTACGGGGGTGTTGATACGCAGTATTTT.

The chain links TRBV6-5 to TRBJ2-7; possibly TRBD1 for D (6 bases). CDR3 length: 13 residues. Trimming took off 0 bases at V and 4 bases at J, with 7 bases between the two ends. The germline V gene encodes CDR1 MNHEY and CDR2 SVGAGI. The CDR3 DNA sequence: TGTGCCAGCAGTTACTCGACAGGTTACGAGCAGTACTTC. Its translation is CASSYSTGYEQYF.

J is TRBJ2-2 and V is TRBV28; D is perhaps TRBD1 (6 bases). The V end lost 5 bases, the J end lost 1 base, and 11 bases lay between the germline ends. The CDR3 length is 15 residues. CDR1 and CDR2 from the germline V gene are MDHEN and SYDVKM. CDR3 sequence (DNA): TGTGCCAGCAGTACCGACAGGCTGAACACCGGGGAGCTGTTTTTT. Residues: CASSTDRLNTGELFF.

The chain couples TRBV5-1 to TRBJ2-7; TRBD2 is a possible D gene (5 bases). The V gene's germline CDR1 is SGHRS and CDR2 YFSETQ. The CDR3 loop spans 15 amino acids. Trimming left V 0 bases short and J 3 bases short, with 13 bases between. CDR3: CASSLEPRGNYEQYF. CDR3 DNA: TGCGCCAGCAGCTTGGAGCCACGGGGTAACTACGAGCAGTACTTC. Looking up the rest from reference TRBV5-1 and TRBJ2-7 gives the full variable domain: KAGVTQTPRYLIKTRGQQVTLSCSPISGHRSVSWYQQTPGQGLQFLFEYFSETQRNKGNFPGRFSGRQFSNSRSEMNVSTLELGDSALYLCASSLEPRGNYEQYFGPGTRLTVT.

This clone was counted between two and nine times. The rearrangement uses TRBV27 and TRBJ1-6; 7 positions agree with TRBD1. The CDR3 has 19 residues. V was pared by 6 bases and J by 1 base, with 15 bases of the junction left unmatched. The germline gives CDR1 MNHEY, CDR2 SMNVEV (reference sequence). Here the CDR3 reads CASRSQKRGLGSYNSPLHF. CDR3 nucleotide sequence: TGTGCCAGCAGGAGCCAAAAGAGGGGGCTAGGTTCCTATAATTCACCCCTCCACTTT.

This rearrangement joins TRBV4-3 to TRBJ1-1, with D hard to call. Trimming removed 1 base from V and 1 base from J, with 10 bases in between. The length of the CDR3 is 15 residues. Germline assignment: CDR1 LGHNA and CDR2 YSLEER. The CDR3 nucleotides are TGCGCCAGCAGCCAAGTCCTGGTCGGGAACACTGAAGCTTTCTTT. Protein sequence: CASSQVLVGNTEAFF.

The gene calls are TRBV4-3 and TRBJ1-1; D possibly corresponds to TRBD1 (5 bases). The CDR3 sequence is 14 residues long. The V and J ends lost 4 bases and 0 bases respectively, with 9 bases between them. Germline lookup yields CDR1 LGHNA and CDR2 YSLEER. The CDR3 DNA reads TGCGCCAGCAGCCTCAGGGTTGTGAACACTGAAGCTTTCTTT. Amino acid sequence: CASSLRVVNTEAFF.

The chain recombines TRBV25-1 with TRBJ2-5; tentatively, D is TRBD1 (6 bases). The DNA end lines up better with TRBJ2-7; the J call may be wrong. The CDR3 has 13 amino acids. Germline assignment: CDR1 MGHDK and CDR2 SYGVNS. This CDR3 reads CASRGHTTYEQYF. The CDR3 bases are TGTGCCAGCAGGGGACATACTACCTACGAGCAGTACTTC.

The chain combines TRBV7-9 with TRBJ1-2; no definite D call. V lost 3 bases, J lost 0 bases, and 23 bases lay in between. The CDR3 is 19 residues long. Germline V lookup: CDR1 SEHNR, CDR2 FQNEAQ (reference sequence). CDR3 loop: CASSFQSRIQNEANYGYTF. The CDR3 bases are TGTGCCAGCAGCTTCCAGTCGCGTATACAGAATGAAGCTAACTATGGCTACACCTTC.

This chain uses TRBV6-6 with TRBJ1-5, with 8 bases matching TRBD1. The CDR3 contains 15 residues. Trimming removed 0 bases from V and 5 bases from J; junction bases left unmatched: 3. CDR1 MNHNY and CDR2 SVGAGI come from the germline V gene (reference sequence). The CDR3 DNA reads as TGTGCCAGCAGTTACTCGTTACAGGGGGATCAGCCCCAGCATTTT. It yields the protein CASSYSLQGDQPQHF.

This chain uses TRBV7-6 with TRBJ2-1, with TRBD2 identical over 14 bases. This CDR3 has 20 amino acids. The V gene's germline CDR1 is SGHVS and CDR2 FNYEAQ. V shed 1 base and J 4 bases; nucleotides not matched to a gene: 12. In DNA, the CDR3 is TGTGCCAGCAGCTTAGGGTCGGGACTAGCGGGGGACCTAGCTTACAATGAGCAGTTCTTC. Its translation: CASSLGSGLAGDLAYNEQFF. Full variable domain (rest looked up from reference TRBV7-6 and TRBJ2-1): GAGVSQSPRYKVTKRGQDVALRCDPISGHVSLYWYRQALGQGPEFLTYFNYEAQQDKSGLPNDRFSAERPEGSISTLTIQRTEQRDSAMYRCASSLGSGLAGDLAYNEQFFGPGTRLTVL.